The clone carrying this TCR beta chain was observed at least ten times. Its antigen is unknown. The sample originates from a study of T cells in Graves' hyperthyroidism and ophthalmopathy. Ophthalmopathy patients showed a Clinical Activity Score of at least 3, NOSPECS grade of at least 4 and duration under 3 months. Orbital computed tomography and thyroid ultrasound, together with serum TRAb and thyroxine and clinical symptoms, were used for diagnoses. Germline V gene sequence: CDR1 LNHDA, CDR2 SQIVND (reference sequence). The V gene lost 9 bases and the J gene lost 5 bases, with 19 bases spanning the gap. The CDR3 totals 15 residues. General study findings and limits: Within blood appeared most thyroid clonotypes that had expanded above 0.001.

Amplified TCR beta CDR3 regions derived from RNA transcripts. HTBI primers were employed in a first-round RT-PCR of the TCR CDR3. Each CDR3 protein gets one entry after TCRdb re-called the multiplex PCR reads with MiXCR. The sample consists of 450,000 to 550,000 distinct CDR3 sequences, around 22% of them appearing once. The chain combines TRBV19 with TRBJ2-2; D may be TRBD1 or TRBD2 (6 bases each). The sample comprised blood. This sequence originates from a woman aged 25 to 39 with Graves' ophthalmopathy. CDR3 sequence: CARGGLGRDTGELFF. CDR3 DNA sequence: TGTGCCAGAGGGGGACTGGGCAGGGATACCGGGGAGCTGTTTTTT.